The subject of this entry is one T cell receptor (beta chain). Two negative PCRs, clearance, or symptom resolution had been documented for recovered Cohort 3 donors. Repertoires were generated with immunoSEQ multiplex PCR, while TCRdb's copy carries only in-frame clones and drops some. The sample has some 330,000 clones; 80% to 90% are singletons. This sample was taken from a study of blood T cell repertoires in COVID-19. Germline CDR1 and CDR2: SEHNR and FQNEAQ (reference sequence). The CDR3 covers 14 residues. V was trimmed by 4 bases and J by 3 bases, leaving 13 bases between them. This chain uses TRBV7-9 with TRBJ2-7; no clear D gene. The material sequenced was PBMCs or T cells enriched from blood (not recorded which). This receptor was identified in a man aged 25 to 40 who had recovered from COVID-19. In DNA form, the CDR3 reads TGTGCCAGCAGCTCCTTAGACAAACACTACGAGCAGTACTTC. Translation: CASSSLDKHYEQYF.